Following are 11 T cell receptor beta chains from one sample sequenced in a study of T cells and copy number aberrations in small-cell lung cancer (dated by TCRdb to 2020 to 2023). The library relied on the immunoSEQ multiplex PCR assay. Imported from immuneACCESS, the table was reduced by TCRdb to in-frame sequences with V and J called. These copies leave out some clones; in studies compared against another copy, an unresolved V gene accounts for under half, and the cause of the remainder is not known. For this sample the table gives about 2,600 clones, of which roughly 80% were detected only once. Of the sample, roughly 4.5% falls within the top ten clones. Input material: normal tissue next to the tumor. Source of these receptors: a man aged 40-49 years with small cell lung cancer.

This chain uses TRBV5-1 with TRBJ2-3, with TRBD1 identical over 9 bases. The CDR3 consists of 16 residues. The V segment lost 4 bases and the J segment 1 base; nucleotides outside the gene matches: 7. Per the germline V gene, CDR1 is SGHRS and CDR2 is YFSETQ. The CDR3, as DNA: TGCGCCAGCAGCACCACCGGGACAGGGCGCACAGATACGCAGTATTTT. It encodes CASSTTGTGRTDTQYF.

The CDR3 DNA reads as TGTGCCATCGAAGCAGGTAGGAACACTGAAGCTTTCTTT. Its translation: CAIEAGRNTEAFF. The chain employs TRBV10-3 and TRBJ1-1; no clear D. The V gene lost 8 bases and the J gene lost 1 base, with 11 bases spanning the gap. The germline gives CDR1 ENHRY, CDR2 SYGVKD. CDR3 length equals 13 residues.

The genes are TRBV6-4 and TRBJ2-1, with 9 bases aligning to TRBD2. The germline V gene encodes CDR1 MRHNA and CDR2 SNTAGT. The CDR3 contains 17 residues. With V trimmed by 2 bases and J by 0 bases, 5 bases remained unmatched. The DNA of the CDR3 is TGTGCCAGCAGTGACGGGAGCGGGGGGAGCTCCTACAATGAGCAGTTCTTC. Translated, it gives CASSDGSGGSSYNEQFF.

The J gene is TRBJ2-3, the V gene TRBV19, with 9 bases lining up with TRBD2. The CDR3 spans 15 residues. J lost 4 bases, V lost 7 bases, and 9 bases had no gene match. CDR1 is LNHDA and CDR2 is SQIVND in the germline V gene (reference sequence). The CDR3 nucleotides are TGTGCCAGTACGGGAATAGCGGGAGCGGCAGATACGCAGTATTTT. It specifies CASTGIAGAADTQYF.

V usage is TRBV30 and J usage is TRBJ1-5; a possible D gene is TRBD1 (5 bases). CDR1 and CDR2 from the germline V gene are GTSNPN and SVGIG (reference sequence). The CDR3 is 14 amino acids. Trimming removed 1 base from V and 10 bases from J, with 17 bases in between. CDR3 protein: CAWSAAGQIFPQHF. CDR3 nucleotide sequence: TGTGCCTGGAGTGCTGCAGGGCAAATTTTCCCCCAGCATTTT.

The chain is built from TRBV29-1 and TRBJ1-2; perhaps TRBD1 as D (5 bases). Germline CDR1 SQVTM, CDR2 ANQGSEA. Trimming shortened V by 6 bases and J by 4 bases, and 15 bases separated the two germline ends. The CDR3 totals 13 residues. The CDR3 bases are TGCAGCGTGTGGGACCCCGAGGCCTATGGCTACACCTTC. Translated: CSVWDPEAYGYTF. Full variable domain (rest looked up from reference TRBV29-1 and TRBJ1-2): SAVISQKPSRDICQRGTSLTIQCQVDSQVTMMFWYRQQPGQSLTLIATANQGSEATYESGFVIDKFPISRPNLTFSTLTVSNMSPEDSSIYLCSVWDPEAYGYTFGSGTRLTVV.

The chain couples TRBV29-1 to TRBJ1-1, with D uncertain. This CDR3 is built from 12 residues. Germline V gene data show CDR1 as SQVTM and CDR2 as ANQGSEA. Between the trimmed V and J ends, which lost 3 bases and 3 bases, there was a span of 8 bases. The CDR3 loop reads CSVDGPDTEAFF. As DNA, the CDR3 is TGCAGCGTTGATGGTCCGGACACTGAAGCTTTCTTT.

In its sample, this clone was seen a few times. The rearrangement joins TRBV6-5 to TRBJ1-5, with D unresolved. The ends were cut back, 5 bases at V and 7 bases at J, with 12 bases in the middle. The CDR3 is 13 amino acids. Germline CDR1 MNHEY, CDR2 SVGAGI. The DNA of the CDR3 is TGTGCCAGCAGTGGGCATCGAGGCCAGCCCCAGCATTTT. Translated: CASSGHRGQPQHF.

The V call is TRBV7-9, the J call TRBJ2-7; D remains unclear. This CDR3 region has 13 residues. Trimming took 1 base from V and 2 from J, leaving 6 bases between them. Germline V gene sequence: CDR1 SEHNR, CDR2 FQNEAQ (reference sequence). CDR3 coding DNA: TGTGCCAGCAGCTTAGATGCGGCCTACGAGCAGTACTTC. This codes for CASSLDAAYEQYF. The full variable domain, its missing parts supplied by reference TRBV7-9 and TRBJ2-7, is DTGVSQNPRHKITKRGQNVTFRCDPISEHNRLYWYRQTLGQGPEFLTYFQNEAQLEKSRLLSDRFSAERPKGSFSTLEIQRTEQGDSAMYLCASSLDAAYEQYFGPGTRLTVT.

This chain uses TRBV7-8 with TRBJ1-3; TRBD1 is a possible D gene (5 bases). Germline assignment: CDR1 SGHVS and CDR2 FQNEAQ. Trimming removed 6 bases at V and 4 bases at J, with 13 bases between. The CDR3 runs 14 residues. Here the CDR3 DNA reads TGTGCCAGCAGTCGGGGCTTTTTCGGAAACACCATATATTTT. Amino acid sequence: CASSRGFFGNTIYF. Drawing the rest from reference TRBV7-8 and TRBJ1-3, the complete variable domain is GAGVSQSPRYKVAKRGQDVALRCDPISGHVSLFWYQQALGQGPEFLTYFQNEAQLDKSGLPSDRFFAERPEGSVSTLKIQRTQQEDSAVYLCASSRGFFGNTIYFGEGSWLTVV.

This clone was picked up one time. The chain combines TRBV29-1 with TRBJ2-7; D gene unclear. Germline lookup yields CDR1 SQVTM and CDR2 ANQGSEA. Trimming removed 5 bases at V and 2 bases at J, with 22 bases between. The CDR3 covers 16 residues. The CDR3 DNA follows: TGCAGCGTTTTGAGGTACGGTGGAGCGAGTGCCTACGAGCAGTACTTC. Translating gives CSVLRYGGASAYEQYF.